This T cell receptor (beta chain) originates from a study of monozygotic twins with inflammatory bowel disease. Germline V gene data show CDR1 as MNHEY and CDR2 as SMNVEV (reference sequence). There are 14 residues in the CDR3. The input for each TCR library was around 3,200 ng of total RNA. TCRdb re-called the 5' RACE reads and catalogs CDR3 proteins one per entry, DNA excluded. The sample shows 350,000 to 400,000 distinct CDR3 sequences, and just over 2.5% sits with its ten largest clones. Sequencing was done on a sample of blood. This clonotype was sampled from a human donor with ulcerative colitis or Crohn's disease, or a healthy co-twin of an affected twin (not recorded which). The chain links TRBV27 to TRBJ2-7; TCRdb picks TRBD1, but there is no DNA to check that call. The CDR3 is CASSLGTGLDEQYF.